This T cell receptor beta chain was found in a study of PD-1 blockade in classical Hodgkin lymphoma (dated by TCRdb to the early 2020s). Background on the whole study: Nivolumab dosing was 3 mg/kg intravenously every 2 weeks, continuing until either disease progression or unacceptable toxicity. A peripheral blood immune signature of response to PD-1 blockade in classical Hodgkin lymphoma was defined using TCR beta sequencing and CyTOF. General conclusions and limits of the study: Baseline TCR diversity was reported to be lower in newly diagnosed patients than in healthy donors, and even lower in relapsed/refractory patients. Lower diversity was observed in patients in whom nivolumab was started less than 1 year after ASCT, and these patients were excluded from later analyses so that confounding by immune reconstitution would be avoided. A significant rise by C4D1 was seen in CD4+ but not CD8+ TCR diversity (p=0.0027 vs p=0.16), with the rise being most apparent in complete responders (p=0.02). Trial patients achieving complete response had baseline diversity similar to newly diagnosed patients, whereas partial responders and progressors had significantly lower diversity. The study was restricted to a single clinical trial cohort, and the causes of repertoire differences, possibly disease activity or prior therapy, were left undefined.

Regarding this clone: Its antigen is not yet known. No base quality values were provided; no much bigger clone lies one nucleotide off.

The Qiagen DNeasy kit was used to extract genomic DNA from unsorted PBMCs and from the negatively selected CD4+ and CD8+ fractions. TCR beta CDR3 regions were amplified by immunoSEQ multiplex PCR using primers annealing to V and J segments. A synthetic immune receptor repertoire was used to minimize amplification bias, and remaining bias was computationally removed after sequencing. On the study's bioinformatics: Repertoire diversity was quantified as the Shannon entropy index using custom Python scripts. Unsorted, CD4+ and CD8+ repertoires were analyzed separately, except in combined analyses where CD4+ and CD8+ sequences were merged in silico. Clonal expansion was defined as at least a 2-fold frequency increase after treatment relative to C1D1, with a pseudocount of 0.5 for undetected baseline clones. Singleton clones were defined as clones with 0 or 1 copy at C1D1, and non-singleton clones were defined as clones with 2 or more copies. Clones expanded in unsorted samples were assigned a CD4+, CD8+ or unknown annotation through matching of protein sequences in sorted samples from the same patient. Diversity changes from C1D1 to C4D1 were tested in paired samples using Wilcoxon tests. TCRdb obtained this table from immuneACCESS and retained in-frame rearrangements with V and J assigned. These tables miss some clones; where compared with another copy, unresolved V genes account for less than half of the shortfall, and the remainder is unexplained. The DNA gave D and trimming, while V, J and clone size come from that table. The sample table holds about 47,000 clones, of which nearly 80% were seen once. The top ten hold around a fifth of the sample.

The meaning of the sample's time point label: cycle 4 day 1 (C4D1), after around six weeks of nivolumab. Relapse after autologous stem cell transplantation had occurred in all trial patients, and cohorts A, B and C were distinguished by prior brentuximab vedotin exposure. The trial cohort comprised 56 patients with relapsed/refractory classical Hodgkin lymphoma whose best overall responses were complete response, partial response or progressive disease. Single-agent nivolumab was administered to trial patients in the multi-cohort phase II CheckMate 205 trial. Best overall response was determined by an independent review committee according to the 2007 International Working Group response criteria. Trial PBMCs were collected immediately before nivolumab initiation (C1D1) and during therapy at cycle 2 day 1 and cycle 4 day 1. Peripheral blood was collected in 8 mL Vacutainer Cell Preparation Tubes, from which PBMCs were isolated by centrifugation and then cryopreserved.

V is pared back by 5 bases and J by 2 bases, with 7 bases lying between the germline termini. The CDR3 starts with the cysteine, ends with the phenylalanine, and has 13 residues. The read is trimmed to its CDR3 DNA, 39 bases read in frame from base 1. The germline V gene provides CDR1 SGHTA and CDR2 FQGTGA. The chain links TRBV7-3 with TRBJ1-3, with no confident D gene call. The TCR was taken from a human donor with classical Hodgkin lymphoma. The sample in question was peripheral blood mononuclear cells (PBMCs), obtained before the fourth cycle of nivolumab. The DNA sequence is TGTGCCAGCAGCCCCCAGGCTGGAAACACCATATATTTT. Its protein reads: CASSPQAGNTIYF.